This TCR beta chain was recorded in a study of blood T cell repertoires in COVID-19. Study in general: The origin of the acute and convalescent COVID-19 samples was the United States, Italy and Spain. T cells, B-cell-depleted T cells, or PBMCs supplied cDNA or gDNA.

V gave up 6 bases and J gave up 8 bases; unmatched junction bases: 5. CDR3 size: 12 residues. CDR1 MDHEN and CDR2 SYDVKM come from the germline V gene. Original processing methods: Amplification of reference gene primers provided the estimated nucleated cell counts. Repertoires were generated with immunoSEQ multiplex PCR, while TCRdb's copy carries only in-frame clones and drops some. Clone size and the V and J calls come from that table; the DNA yielded D and trimming. The data show about 160,000 clones, 81% seen once. The chain couples TRBV28 to TRBJ1-2, with 8 bases matching TRBD1. This clonotype was sampled from a man aged 60-69 years with active or convalescent COVID-19. The sequenced sample was peripheral blood. The CDR3 is CASRQGAAGYTF. The CDR3 DNA follows: TGTGCCAGCAGGCAGGGGGCGGCCGGCTACACCTTC.